This TCR beta chain was documented in a study of blood T cell repertoires in COVID-19. In the study overall: The analysed material was cDNA or gDNA that came from T cells, B-cell-depleted T cells, or PBMCs.

The CDR3 length is 15 residues. V trimming: 0 bases; J trimming: 3 bases; junction bases outside the gene matches: 3. Germline loops: CDR1 MNHEY, CDR2 SVGAGI. Profiled with immunoSEQ multiplex PCR; TCRdb holds only in-frame clones, not every one. The sample carries some 40,000 clones, around 90% recorded once. Enrolment of Seattle patients took place during active infection, and they were followed longitudinally. This receptor was obtained from a man aged 45 to 65 with COVID-19, enrolled during active disease. This sequence joins TRBV6-5 and TRBJ2-7; 9 nucleotides match TRBD1. The material sequenced was peripheral blood. In DNA, the CDR3 is TGTGCCAGCAGTTACTCAAGACAGGGGGGCTACGAGCAGTACTTC. Its protein product is CASSYSRQGGYEQYF.